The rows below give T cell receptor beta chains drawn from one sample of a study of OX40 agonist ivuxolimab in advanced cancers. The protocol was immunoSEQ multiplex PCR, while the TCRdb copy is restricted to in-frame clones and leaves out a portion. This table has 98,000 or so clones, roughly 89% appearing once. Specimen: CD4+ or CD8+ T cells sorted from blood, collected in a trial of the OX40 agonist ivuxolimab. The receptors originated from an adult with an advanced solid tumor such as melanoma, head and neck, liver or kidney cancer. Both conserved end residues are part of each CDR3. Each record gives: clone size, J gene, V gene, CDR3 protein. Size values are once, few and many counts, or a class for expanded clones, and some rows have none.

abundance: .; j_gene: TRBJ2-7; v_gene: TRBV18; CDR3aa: CASSPWNREVHEQYF
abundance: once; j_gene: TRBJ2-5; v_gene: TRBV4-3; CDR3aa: CASSQDLTSGSRGQETQYF
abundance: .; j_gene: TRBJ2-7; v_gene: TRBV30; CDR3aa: CAWSAARRIGDYEQYF
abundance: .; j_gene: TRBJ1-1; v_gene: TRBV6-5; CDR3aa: CASFGTEAFF
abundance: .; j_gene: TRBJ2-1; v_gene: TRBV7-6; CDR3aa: CASSLAGVQNEQFF
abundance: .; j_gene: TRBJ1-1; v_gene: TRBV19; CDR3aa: CASSHRGSVGTEAFF
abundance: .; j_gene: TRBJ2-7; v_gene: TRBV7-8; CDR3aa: CASSLRVAAVYEQYF
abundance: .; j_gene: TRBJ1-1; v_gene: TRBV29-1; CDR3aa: CSVGRGGRGTEAFF
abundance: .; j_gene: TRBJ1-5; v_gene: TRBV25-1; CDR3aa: CASSEFETGDQPQHF
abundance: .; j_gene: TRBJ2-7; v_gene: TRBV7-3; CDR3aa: CASSLTYNYEQYF
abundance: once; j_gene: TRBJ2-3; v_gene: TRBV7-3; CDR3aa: CASSSRGPRTADTQYF
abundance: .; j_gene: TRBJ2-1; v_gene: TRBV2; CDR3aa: CASSEEAGGGAYEQFF
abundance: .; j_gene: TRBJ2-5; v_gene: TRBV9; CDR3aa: CASSLDRGPGTQYF
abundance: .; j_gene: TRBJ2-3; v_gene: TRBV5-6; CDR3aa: CASSLVTSGKTDTQYF
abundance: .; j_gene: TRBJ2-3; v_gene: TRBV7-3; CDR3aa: CASSPRTLAGGTADTQYF
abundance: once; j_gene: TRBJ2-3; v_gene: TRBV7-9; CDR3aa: CASSLAGLVSDTQYF
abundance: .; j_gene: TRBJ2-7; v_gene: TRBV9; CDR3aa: CASSVGASSDEQYF
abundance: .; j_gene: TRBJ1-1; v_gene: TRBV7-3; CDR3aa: CASSLSGANTEAFF
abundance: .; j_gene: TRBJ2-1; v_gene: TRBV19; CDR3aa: CASSIGGEPGNEQFF
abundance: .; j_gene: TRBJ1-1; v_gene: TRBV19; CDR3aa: CASVNRGEYTEAFF
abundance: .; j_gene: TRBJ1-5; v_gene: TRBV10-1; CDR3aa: CASTPRTGENYSNQPQHF
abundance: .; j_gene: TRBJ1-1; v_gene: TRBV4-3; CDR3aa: CASSQRKNTEAFF
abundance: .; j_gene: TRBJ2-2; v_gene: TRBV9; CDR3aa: CASSAFPRQGKLFF
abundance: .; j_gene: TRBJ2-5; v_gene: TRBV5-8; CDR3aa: CASSSPYDIRQQETQYF
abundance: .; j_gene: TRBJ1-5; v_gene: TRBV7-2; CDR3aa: CASSLDLMGPQHF
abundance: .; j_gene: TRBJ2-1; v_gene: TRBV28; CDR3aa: CASSSPSGLYNEQFF
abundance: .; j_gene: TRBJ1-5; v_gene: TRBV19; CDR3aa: CASGTGFQPQHF
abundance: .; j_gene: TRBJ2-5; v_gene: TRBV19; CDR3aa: CASSIRRDQETQYF
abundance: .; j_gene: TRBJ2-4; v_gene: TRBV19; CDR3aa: CASSIDLLGVAKNIQYF
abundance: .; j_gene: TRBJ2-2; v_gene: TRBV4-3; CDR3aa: CASSQASHRDANTGELFF
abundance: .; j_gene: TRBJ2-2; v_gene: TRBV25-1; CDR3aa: CASRTGAGELFF
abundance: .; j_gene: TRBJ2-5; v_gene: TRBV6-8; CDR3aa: CASLIAGPAAEHF
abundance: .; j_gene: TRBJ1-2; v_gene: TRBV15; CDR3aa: CATSRASANYGYTF
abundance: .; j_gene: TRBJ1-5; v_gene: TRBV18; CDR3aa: CASSQTSQAEGQPQHF
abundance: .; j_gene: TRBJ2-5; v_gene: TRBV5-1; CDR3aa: CASTQAGGEETQYF
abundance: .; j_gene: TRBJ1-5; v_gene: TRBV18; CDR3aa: CASSPGQNQPQHF
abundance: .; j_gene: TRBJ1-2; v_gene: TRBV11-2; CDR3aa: CASSLDGTDNYGYTF
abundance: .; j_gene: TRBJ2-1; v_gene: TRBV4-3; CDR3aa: CASSQDTVVTSPDWGNEQFF
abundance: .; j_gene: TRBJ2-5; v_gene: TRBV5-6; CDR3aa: CASFPLGGGPQETQYF
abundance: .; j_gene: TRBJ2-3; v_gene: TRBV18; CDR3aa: CASSPTGSTDTQYF
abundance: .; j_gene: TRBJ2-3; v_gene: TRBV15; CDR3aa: CATSLLDSTDTQYF
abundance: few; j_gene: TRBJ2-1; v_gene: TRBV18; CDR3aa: CASSPRAPSHSYNEQFF
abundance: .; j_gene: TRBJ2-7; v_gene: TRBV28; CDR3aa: CASSLQLEGKFEQYF
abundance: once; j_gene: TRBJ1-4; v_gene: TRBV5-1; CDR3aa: CASSLGPGNEKLFF
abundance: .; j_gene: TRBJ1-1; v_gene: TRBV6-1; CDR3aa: CAIRQGVANTEAFF
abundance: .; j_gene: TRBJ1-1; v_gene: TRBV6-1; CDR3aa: CATLGQGASEAFF
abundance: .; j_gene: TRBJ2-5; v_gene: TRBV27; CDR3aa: CASSRSLAGAKETQYF
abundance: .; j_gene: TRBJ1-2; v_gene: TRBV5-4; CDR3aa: CASSLGTYFSFSNYGYTF
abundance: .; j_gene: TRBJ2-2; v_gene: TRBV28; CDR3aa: CASSGRLRGELFF
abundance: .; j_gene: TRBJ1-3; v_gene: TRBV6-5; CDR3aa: CAADQSSGNTIYF